This T cell receptor beta chain came from a study of blood T cell repertoires in COVID-19. Study overall: Researchers got acute and convalescent COVID-19 samples from the United States, Italy and Spain. T cells, B-cell-depleted T cells, or PBMCs provided the cDNA or gDNA that served as material.

Original analysis: Estimation of nucleated cell counts was performed using reference gene primer amplification. Method: immunoSEQ multiplex PCR; TCRdb's copy keeps in-frame clones and lacks some. The DNA gave D and trimming, while V, J and clone size come from that table. The sample contains about 240,000 clones, about four fifths of which appear only once. CDR3 length: 14 residues. Trimming pared 6 bases from V and 8 bases from J, leaving 16 bases between. Germline CDR1 reads MDHEN; CDR2 reads SYDVKM. The sample consisted of peripheral blood. The receptor comes from a young man who had recovered from COVID-19. The V gene is TRBV28, the J gene TRBJ1-4; D possibly corresponds to TRBD1 (6 bases). The CDR3 DNA sequence: TGTGCCAGCAGGCTACAGGGATTCAGGGAAAAACTGTTTTTT. Translation gives CASRLQGFREKLFF.